What follows is one T cell receptor (beta chain) and its context. The clone's antigen remains unknown. Base qualities are not provided; no much larger clone lies one nucleotide away. This sample is part of a study of blood T cell repertoires in COVID-19 (dated by TCRdb to the early 2020s). In terms of the full investigation: Collaborator samples came from the United States, Italy and Spain and covered acute and convalescent phases of COVID-19. The prospective study material was composed of cDNA or gDNA derived from T cells, B-cell-depleted T cells, or PBMCs. Deeply sampled blood TCRbeta repertoires from subjects exposed to, actively infected with, or recovered from COVID-19 were included in the dataset. The repertoires were released in a freely available public database intended as a resource for research on the immune response to SARS-CoV-2. The samples were drawn from two sources: the first 160 participants of the ongoing ImmuneRACE study, and some 1,300 subjects contributed by 6 global collaborators. Nearly every sample came with metadata listing a de-identified subject ID, COVID-19 status, age in years and sex. HLA class I and class II types, where available, came from metadata supplied by the sample provider rather than from assay-based typing. The study at large found these results: The amount of clinical and demographic metadata varied by source and participant and was provided uncurated.

TCRbeta CDR3 regions were amplified from genomic DNA by means of the immunoSEQ Assay, a bias-controlled multiplex PCR. As for the original processing: The number of nucleated cells in each sample was estimated by amplification of reference gene primers within the assay. Sequence reads were collapsed and filtered to measure the absolute abundance of every unique TCRbeta CDR3 rearrangement. For each sample, productive Simpson clonality was calculated as the square root of Simpson's diversity index over productive rearrangements. Here the immuneACCESS table is served through TCRdb, limited to in-frame sequences with V and J called. Missing clones are a known gap in these copies; in checked studies unresolved V genes cover under half, and the rest lacks a known reason. V and J calls and clone size are as listed in that table; D and trimming were resolved from the DNA. The sample records about 55,000 clones, roughly 90% of which are singletons. Approximately 3.6% of the sample lies in the top ten.

The germline V gene gives CDR1 as KGHSH and CDR2 as LQKENI. V has 2 bases trimmed and J has 6 bases trimmed; junction bases matching no gene number 6. The CDR3 measures 16 amino acids from cysteine to phenylalanine. The only DNA kept is the CDR3, 48 bases in frame from the first base. One collaborating source in Seattle enrolled patients while the patients were actively infected and followed the patients over time throughout the course of disease. Whole blood was collected in K2EDTA tubes by collaborating institutions according to the institutions' own protocols. For TCRbeta analysis, collaborators shipped samples as frozen whole blood, isolated PBMCs, or DNA extracted from either of those sample types.

This receptor chain uses TRBV18 and TRBJ2-2; a stretch of 10 junction bases matches TRBD1. The sequenced sample consisted of peripheral blood. The sequence was collected from a man aged 35-49 years with COVID-19, enrolled during active disease. The DNA is as follows: TGTGCCAGCTCACCAGGAGGGACAGGGGCATCCGGGGAGCTGTTTTTT. Protein translation: CASSPGGTGASGELFF.